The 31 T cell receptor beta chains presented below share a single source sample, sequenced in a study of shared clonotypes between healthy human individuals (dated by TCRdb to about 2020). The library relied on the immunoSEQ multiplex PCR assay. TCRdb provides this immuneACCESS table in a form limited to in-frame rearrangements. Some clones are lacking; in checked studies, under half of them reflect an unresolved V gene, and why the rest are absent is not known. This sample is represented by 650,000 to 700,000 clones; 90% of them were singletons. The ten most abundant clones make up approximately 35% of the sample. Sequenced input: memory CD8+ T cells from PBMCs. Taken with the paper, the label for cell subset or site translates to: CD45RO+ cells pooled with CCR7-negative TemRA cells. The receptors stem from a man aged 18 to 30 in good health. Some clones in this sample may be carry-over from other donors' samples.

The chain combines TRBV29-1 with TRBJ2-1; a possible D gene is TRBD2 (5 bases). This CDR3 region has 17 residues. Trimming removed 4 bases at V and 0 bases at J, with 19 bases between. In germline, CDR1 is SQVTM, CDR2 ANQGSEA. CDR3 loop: CSVGPSLDSSSYNEQFF. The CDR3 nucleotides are TGCAGCGTTGGGCCGTCCTTGGACTCGAGCTCCTACAATGAGCAGTTCTTC.

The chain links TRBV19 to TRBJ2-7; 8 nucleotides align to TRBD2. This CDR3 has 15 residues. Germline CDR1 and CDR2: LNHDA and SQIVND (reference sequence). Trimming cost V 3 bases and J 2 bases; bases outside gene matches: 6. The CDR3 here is CASSIRLAGTYEQYF. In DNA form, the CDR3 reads TGTGCCAGTAGTATCCGGCTAGCGGGTACCTACGAGCAGTACTTC.

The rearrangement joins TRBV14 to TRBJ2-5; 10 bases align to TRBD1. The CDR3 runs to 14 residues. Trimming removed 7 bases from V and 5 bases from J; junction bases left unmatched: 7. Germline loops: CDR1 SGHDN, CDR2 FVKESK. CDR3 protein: CASTLTGGGETQYF. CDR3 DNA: TGTGCCAGCACCCTGACAGGGGGCGGTGAGACCCAGTACTTC.

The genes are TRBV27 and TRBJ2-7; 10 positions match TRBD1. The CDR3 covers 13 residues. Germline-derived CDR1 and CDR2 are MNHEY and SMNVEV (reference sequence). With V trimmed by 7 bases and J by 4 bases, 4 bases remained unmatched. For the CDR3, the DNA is TGTGCCAGCAAGACGGGACAGGGGTACGAGCAGTACTTC. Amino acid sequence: CASKTGQGYEQYF.

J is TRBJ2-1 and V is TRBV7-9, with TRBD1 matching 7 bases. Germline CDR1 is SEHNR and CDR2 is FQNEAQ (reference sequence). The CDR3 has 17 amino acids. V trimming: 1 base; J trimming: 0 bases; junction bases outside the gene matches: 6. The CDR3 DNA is TGTGCCAGCAGCTTAGAGGGGACAGAGCACTCCTACAATGAGCAGTTCTTC. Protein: CASSLEGTEHSYNEQFF.

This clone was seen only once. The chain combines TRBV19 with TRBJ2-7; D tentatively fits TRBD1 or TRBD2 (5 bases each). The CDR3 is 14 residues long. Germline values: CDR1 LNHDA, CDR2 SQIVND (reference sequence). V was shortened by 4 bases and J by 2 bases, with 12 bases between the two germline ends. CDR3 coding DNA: TGTGCCAGTAGTACATGGGACGGACCCTACGAGCAGTACTTC. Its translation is CASSTWDGPYEQYF. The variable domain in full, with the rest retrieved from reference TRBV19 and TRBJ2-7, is DGGITQSPKYLFRKEGQNVTLSCEQNLNHDAMYWYRQDPGQGLRLIYYSQIVNDFQKGDIAEGYSVSREKKESFPLTVTSAQKNPTAFYLCASSTWDGPYEQYFGPGTRLTVT.

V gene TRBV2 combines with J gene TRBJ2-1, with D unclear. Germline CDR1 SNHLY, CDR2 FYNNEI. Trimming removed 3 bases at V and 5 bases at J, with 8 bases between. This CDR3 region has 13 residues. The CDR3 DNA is TGTGCCAGCAGTGATTCTACCAACAATGAGCAGTTCTTC. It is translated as CASSDSTNNEQFF. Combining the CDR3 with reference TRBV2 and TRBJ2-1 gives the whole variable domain EPEVTQTPSHQVTQMGQEVILRCVPISNHLYFYWYRQILGQKVEFLVSFYNNEISEKSEIFDDQFSVERPDGSNFTLKIRSTKLEDSAMYFCASSDSTNNEQFFGPGTRLTVL.

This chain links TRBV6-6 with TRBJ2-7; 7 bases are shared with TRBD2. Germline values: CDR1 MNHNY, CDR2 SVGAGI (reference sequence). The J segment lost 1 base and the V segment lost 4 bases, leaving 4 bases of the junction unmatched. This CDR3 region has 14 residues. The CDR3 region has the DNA TGTGCCAGCAGTTTCAGCGGGATGTCCTACGAGCAGTACTTC. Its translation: CASSFSGMSYEQYF.

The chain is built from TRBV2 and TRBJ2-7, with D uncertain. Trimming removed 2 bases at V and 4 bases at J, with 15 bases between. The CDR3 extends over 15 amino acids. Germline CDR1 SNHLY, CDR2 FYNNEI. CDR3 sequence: CASSEWSGVAYEQYF. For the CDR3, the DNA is TGTGCCAGCAGTGAATGGTCGGGTGTCGCGTACGAGCAGTACTTC. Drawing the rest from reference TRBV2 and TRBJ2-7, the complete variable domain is EPEVTQTPSHQVTQMGQEVILRCVPISNHLYFYWYRQILGQKVEFLVSFYNNEISEKSEIFDDQFSVERPDGSNFTLKIRSTKLEDSAMYFCASSEWSGVAYEQYFGPGTRLTVT.

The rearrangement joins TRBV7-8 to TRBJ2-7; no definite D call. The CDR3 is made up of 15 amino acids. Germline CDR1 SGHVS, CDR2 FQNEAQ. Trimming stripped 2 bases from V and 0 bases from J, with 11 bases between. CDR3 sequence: CASSLWATSSYEQYF. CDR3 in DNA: TGTGCCAGCAGCTTATGGGCTACCAGCTCCTACGAGCAGTACTTC.

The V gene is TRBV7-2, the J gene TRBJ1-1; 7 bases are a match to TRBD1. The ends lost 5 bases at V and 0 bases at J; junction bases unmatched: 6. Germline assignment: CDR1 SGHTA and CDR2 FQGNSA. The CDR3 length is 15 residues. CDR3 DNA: TGTGCCAGCAGCCCCCGGGACAGTCTGAACACTGAAGCTTTCTTT. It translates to CASSPRDSLNTEAFF.

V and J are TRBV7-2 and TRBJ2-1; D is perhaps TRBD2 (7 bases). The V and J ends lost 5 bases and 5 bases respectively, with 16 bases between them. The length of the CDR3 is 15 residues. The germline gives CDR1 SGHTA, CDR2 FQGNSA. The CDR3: CASSPQRGGDNEQFF. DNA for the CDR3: TGTGCCAGCAGCCCACAAAGGGGGGGAGACAATGAGCAGTTCTTC.

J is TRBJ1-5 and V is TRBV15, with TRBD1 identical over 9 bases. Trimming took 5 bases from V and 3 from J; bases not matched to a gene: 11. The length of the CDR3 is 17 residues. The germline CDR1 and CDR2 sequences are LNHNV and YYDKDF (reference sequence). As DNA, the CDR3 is TGTGCCACCAGCCAACGTCCCGGGACAGGGTCCAATCAGCCCCAGCATTTT. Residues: CATSQRPGTGSNQPQHF.

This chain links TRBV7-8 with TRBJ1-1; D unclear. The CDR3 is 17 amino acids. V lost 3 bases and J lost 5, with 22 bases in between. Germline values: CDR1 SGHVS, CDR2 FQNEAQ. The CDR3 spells CASSFTSGFQLGTEAFF. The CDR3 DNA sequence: TGTGCCAGCAGCTTCACATCCGGGTTCCAACTGGGGACTGAAGCTTTCTTT. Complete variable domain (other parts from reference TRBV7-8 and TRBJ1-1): GAGVSQSPRYKVAKRGQDVALRCDPISGHVSLFWYQQALGQGPEFLTYFQNEAQLDKSGLPSDRFFAERPEGSVSTLKIQRTQQEDSAVYLCASSFTSGFQLGTEAFFGQGTRLTVV.

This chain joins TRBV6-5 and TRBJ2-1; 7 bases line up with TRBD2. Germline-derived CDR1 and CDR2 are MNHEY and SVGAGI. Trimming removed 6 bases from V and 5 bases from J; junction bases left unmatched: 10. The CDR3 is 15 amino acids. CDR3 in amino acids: CASSSTGLADNEQFF. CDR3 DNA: TGTGCCAGCAGCTCCACGGGGCTAGCGGACAATGAGCAGTTCTTC.

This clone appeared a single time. CDR3 DNA sequence: TGCGCCAGCAGCTTTGATCTAGCGGGACCCCTCAATGAGCAGTTCTTC. Its protein product is CASSFDLAGPLNEQFF. V is TRBV5-1 and J is TRBJ2-1, with TRBD2 matching 9 bases. In germline, CDR1 is SGHRS, CDR2 YFSETQ. J lost 6 bases, V lost 2 bases, and 9 bases had no gene match. CDR3 length equals 16 residues.

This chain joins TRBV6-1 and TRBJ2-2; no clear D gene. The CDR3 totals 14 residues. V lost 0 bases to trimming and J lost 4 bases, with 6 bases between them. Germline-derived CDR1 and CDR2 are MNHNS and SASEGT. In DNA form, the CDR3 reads TGTGCCAGCAGTGAAGCGGGGTCCACCGGGGAGCTGTTTTTT. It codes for CASSEAGSTGELFF.

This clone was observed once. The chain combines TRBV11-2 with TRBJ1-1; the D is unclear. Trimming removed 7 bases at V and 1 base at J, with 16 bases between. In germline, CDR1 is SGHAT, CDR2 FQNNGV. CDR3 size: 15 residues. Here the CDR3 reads CASNSPRAGNTEAFF. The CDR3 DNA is TGTGCCAGCAACTCTCCTCGGGCAGGGAACACTGAAGCTTTCTTT.

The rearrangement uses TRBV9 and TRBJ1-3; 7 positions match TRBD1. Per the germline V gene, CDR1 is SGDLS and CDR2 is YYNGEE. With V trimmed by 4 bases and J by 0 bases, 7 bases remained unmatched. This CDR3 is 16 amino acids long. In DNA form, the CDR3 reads TGTGCCAGCAGCCTAGGGACAGCCACCTCTGGAAACACCATATATTTT. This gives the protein CASSLGTATSGNTIYF.

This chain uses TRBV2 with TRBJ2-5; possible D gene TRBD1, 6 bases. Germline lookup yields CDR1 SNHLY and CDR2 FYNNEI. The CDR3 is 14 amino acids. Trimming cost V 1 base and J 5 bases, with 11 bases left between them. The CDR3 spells CASSEGQGFETQYF. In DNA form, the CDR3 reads TGTGCCAGCAGTGAAGGGCAGGGGTTCGAGACCCAGTACTTC.

The DNA of the CDR3 is TGTGCCAGCAGTTTCGAGACAGGATACGAGCAGTACTTC. Amino acid sequence: CASSFETGYEQYF. This chain uses TRBV27 with TRBJ2-7; a weak D match, TRBD1 (6 bases). The CDR3 has 13 amino acids. The V gene lost 3 bases and the J gene lost 4 bases, with 10 bases spanning the gap. Germline values: CDR1 MNHEY, CDR2 SMNVEV (reference sequence).

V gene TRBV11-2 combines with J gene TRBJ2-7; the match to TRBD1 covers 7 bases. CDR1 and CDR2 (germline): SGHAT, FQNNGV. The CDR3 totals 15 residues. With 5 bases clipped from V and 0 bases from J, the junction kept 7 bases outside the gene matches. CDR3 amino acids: CASSDLRDSSYEQYF. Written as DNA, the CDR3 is TGTGCCAGCAGCGACCTCCGGGACAGCTCCTACGAGCAGTACTTC.

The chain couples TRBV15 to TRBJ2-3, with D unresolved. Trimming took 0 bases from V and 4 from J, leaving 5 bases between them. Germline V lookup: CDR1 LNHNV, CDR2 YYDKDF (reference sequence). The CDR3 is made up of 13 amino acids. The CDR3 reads CATSRDPPDTQYF. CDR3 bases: TGTGCCACCAGCAGAGATCCGCCAGATACGCAGTATTTT.

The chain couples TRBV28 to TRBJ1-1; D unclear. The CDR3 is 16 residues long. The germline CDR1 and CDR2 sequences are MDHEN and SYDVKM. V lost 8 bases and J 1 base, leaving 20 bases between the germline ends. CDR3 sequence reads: CASFQSEWSTNTEAFF. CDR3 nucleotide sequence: TGTGCCAGCTTCCAGAGTGAATGGAGTACGAACACTGAAGCTTTCTTT.

The CDR3 loop reads CATSSRLAGTYNEQFF. The CDR3 nucleotides read TGTGCCACCAGCAGCAGACTAGCGGGAACCTACAATGAGCAGTTCTTC. The rearrangement joins TRBV15 to TRBJ2-1; 11 bases map to TRBD2. V was pared by 3 bases and J by 2 bases, with 3 bases of the junction left unmatched. The CDR3 spans 16 residues. Germline V lookup: CDR1 LNHNV, CDR2 YYDKDF (reference sequence).

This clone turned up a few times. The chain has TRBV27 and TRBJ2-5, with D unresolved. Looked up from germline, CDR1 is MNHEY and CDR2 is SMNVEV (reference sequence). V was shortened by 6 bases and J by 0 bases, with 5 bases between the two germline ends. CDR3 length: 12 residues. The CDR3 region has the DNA TGTGCCAGCAGGGGGTACCAAGAGACCCAGTACTTC. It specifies CASRGYQETQYF.

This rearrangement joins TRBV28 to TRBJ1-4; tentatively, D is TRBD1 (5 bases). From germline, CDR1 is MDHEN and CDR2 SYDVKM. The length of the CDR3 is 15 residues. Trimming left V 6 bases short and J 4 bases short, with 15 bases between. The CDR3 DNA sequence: TGTGCCAGCAGCCTCCCGGGGGTGGGTAATGAAAAACTGTTTTTT. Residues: CASSLPGVGNEKLFF. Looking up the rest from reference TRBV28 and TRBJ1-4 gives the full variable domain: DVKVTQSSRYLVKRTGEKVFLECVQDMDHENMFWYRQDPGLGLRLIYFSYDVKMKEKGDIPEGYSVSREKKERFSLILESASTNQTSMYLCASSLPGVGNEKLFFGSGTQLSVL.

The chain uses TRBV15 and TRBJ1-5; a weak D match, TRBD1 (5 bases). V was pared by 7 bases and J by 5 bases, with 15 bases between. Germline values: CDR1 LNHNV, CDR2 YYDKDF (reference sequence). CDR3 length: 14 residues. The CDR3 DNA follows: TGTGCCACCACCCAGGGTCAAGAGGATCAGCCCCAGCATTTT. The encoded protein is CATTQGQEDQPQHF.

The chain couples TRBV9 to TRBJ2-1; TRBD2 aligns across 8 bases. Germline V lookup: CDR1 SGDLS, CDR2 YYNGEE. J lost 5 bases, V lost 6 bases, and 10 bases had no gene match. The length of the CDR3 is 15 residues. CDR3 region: CASTAGSGGHNEQFF. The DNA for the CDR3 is TGTGCCAGCACGGCGGGTTCGGGAGGGCACAATGAGCAGTTCTTC. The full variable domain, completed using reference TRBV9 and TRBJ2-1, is DSGVTQTPKHLITATGQRVTLRCSPRSGDLSVYWYQQSLDQGLQFLIQYYNGEERAKGNILERFSAQQFPDLHSELNLSSLELGDSALYFCASTAGSGGHNEQFFGPGTRLTVL.

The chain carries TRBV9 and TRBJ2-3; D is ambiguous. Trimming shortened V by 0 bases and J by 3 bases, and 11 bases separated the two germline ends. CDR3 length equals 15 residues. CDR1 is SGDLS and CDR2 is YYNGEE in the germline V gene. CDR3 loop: CASSVEGSMTDTQYF. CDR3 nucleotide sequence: TGTGCCAGCAGCGTAGAAGGTAGCATGACAGATACGCAGTATTTT. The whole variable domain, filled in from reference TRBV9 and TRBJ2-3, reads DSGVTQTPKHLITATGQRVTLRCSPRSGDLSVYWYQQSLDQGLQFLIQYYNGEERAKGNILERFSAQQFPDLHSELNLSSLELGDSALYFCASSVEGSMTDTQYFGPGTRLTVL.

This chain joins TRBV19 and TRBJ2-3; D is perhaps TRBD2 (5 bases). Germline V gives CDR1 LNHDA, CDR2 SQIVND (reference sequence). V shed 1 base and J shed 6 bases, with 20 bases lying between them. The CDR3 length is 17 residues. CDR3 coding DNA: TGTGCCAGTAGTATAGCGGGAAGGCGAACCCGCGGGGATACGCAGTATTTT. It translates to CASSIAGRRTRGDTQYF.